This T cell receptor (beta chain) was obtained from a study of blood T cell repertoires in COVID-19. Across the whole study: Italy, Spain and the United States were the sources of the convalescent and acute COVID-19 samples.

Original handling: Estimated nucleated cell counts came from reference gene primer amplification. TCRdb keeps only in-frame clones here, not all; method: immunoSEQ multiplex PCR. The V and J calls and clone size were taken over from that table, and D and trimming were inferred from the DNA. The repertoire has approximately 170,000 clones, just under 85% of them found once; the top ten carry 2.5% to 3%. V lost 5 bases and J 3 bases, leaving 12 bases between the germline ends. Germline-derived CDR1 and CDR2 are KGHDR and SFDVKD. The CDR3 covers 15 residues. Material for sequencing was peripheral blood. This TCR was recovered from a woman older than 75 with COVID-19, enrolled during active disease. The chain links TRBV24-1 to TRBJ2-2, with D maybe TRBD1 (5 bases). The CDR3 DNA reads as TGTGCCACCAGTGTAGAGGACAAAGACACCGGGGAGCTGTTTTTT. Translating gives CATSVEDKDTGELFF.